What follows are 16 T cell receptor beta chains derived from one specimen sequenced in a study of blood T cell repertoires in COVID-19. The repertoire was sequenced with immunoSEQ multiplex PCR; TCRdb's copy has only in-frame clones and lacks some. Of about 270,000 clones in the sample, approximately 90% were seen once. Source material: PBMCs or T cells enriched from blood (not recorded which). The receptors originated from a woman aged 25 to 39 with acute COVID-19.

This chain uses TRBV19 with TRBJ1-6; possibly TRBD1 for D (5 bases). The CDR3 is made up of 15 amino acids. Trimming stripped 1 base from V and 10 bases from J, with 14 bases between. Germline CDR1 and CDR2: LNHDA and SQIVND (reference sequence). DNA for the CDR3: TGTGCCAGTAGTATAGCAACAGGAGATGGCTCACCCCTCCACTTT. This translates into CASSIATGDGSPLHF. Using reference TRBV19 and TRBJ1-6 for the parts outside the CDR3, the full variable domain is DGGITQSPKYLFRKEGQNVTLSCEQNLNHDAMYWYRQDPGQGLRLIYYSQIVNDFQKGDIAEGYSVSREKKESFPLTVTSAQKNPTAFYLCASSIATGDGSPLHFGNGTRLTVT.

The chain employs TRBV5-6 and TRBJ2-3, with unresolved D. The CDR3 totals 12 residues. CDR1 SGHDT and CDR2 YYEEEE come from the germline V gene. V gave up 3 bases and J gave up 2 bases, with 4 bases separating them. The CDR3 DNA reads TGTGCCAGCAGCTGGCACACAGATACGCAGTATTTT. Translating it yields CASSWHTDTQYF. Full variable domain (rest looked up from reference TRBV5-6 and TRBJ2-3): DAGVTQSPTHLIKTRGQQVTLRCSPKSGHDTVSWYQQALGQGPQFIFQYYEEEERQRGNFPDRFSGHQFPNYSSELNVNALLLGDSALYLCASSWHTDTQYFGPGTRLTVL.

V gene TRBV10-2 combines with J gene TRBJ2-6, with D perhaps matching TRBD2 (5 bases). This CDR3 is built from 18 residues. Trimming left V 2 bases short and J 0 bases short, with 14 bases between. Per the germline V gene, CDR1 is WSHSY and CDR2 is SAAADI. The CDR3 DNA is TGCGCCAGCAGTGAGGCTAGCTCCAAAAGCTCTGGGGCCAACGTCCTGACTTTC. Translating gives CASSEASSKSSGANVLTF.

CDR3 DNA sequence: TGTGCCTGGAGTCCAAGGACAGGGGCGGGTGAAAAACTGTTTTTT. Translation gives CAWSPRTGAGEKLFF. J is TRBJ1-4 and V is TRBV30, with TRBD1 matching 9 bases. The CDR3 extends over 15 amino acids. CDR1 and CDR2 from the germline V gene are GTSNPN and SVGIG (reference sequence). The V gene end was trimmed by 2 bases and the J gene end by 7 bases; junction bases not matched to a gene: 8.

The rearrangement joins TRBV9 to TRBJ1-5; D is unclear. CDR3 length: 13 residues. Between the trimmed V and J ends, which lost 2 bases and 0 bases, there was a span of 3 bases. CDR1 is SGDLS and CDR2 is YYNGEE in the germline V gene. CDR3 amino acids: CASSVYSNQPQHF. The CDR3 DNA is TGTGCCAGCAGCGTGTATAGCAATCAGCCCCAGCATTTT.

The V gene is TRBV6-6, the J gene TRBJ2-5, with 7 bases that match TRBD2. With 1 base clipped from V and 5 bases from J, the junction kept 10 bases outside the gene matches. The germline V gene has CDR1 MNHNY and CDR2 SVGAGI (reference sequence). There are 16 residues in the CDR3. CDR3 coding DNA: TGTGCCAGCAGTTACTGGGCGGCGGGAGTAGGGGAGACCCAGTACTTC. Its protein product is CASSYWAAGVGETQYF.

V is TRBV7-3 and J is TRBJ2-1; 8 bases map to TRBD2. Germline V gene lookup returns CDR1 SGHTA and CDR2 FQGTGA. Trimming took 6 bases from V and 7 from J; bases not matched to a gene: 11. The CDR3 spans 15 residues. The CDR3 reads CASRFGVAGRNEQFF. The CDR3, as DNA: TGTGCCAGCAGGTTCGGAGTAGCGGGACGGAATGAGCAGTTCTTC.

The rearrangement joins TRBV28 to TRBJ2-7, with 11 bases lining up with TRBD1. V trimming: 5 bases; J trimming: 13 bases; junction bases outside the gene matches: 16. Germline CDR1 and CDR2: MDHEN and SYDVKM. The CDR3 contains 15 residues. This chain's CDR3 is CASSLGQGGKLPGYF. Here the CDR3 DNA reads TGTGCCAGCAGTCTGGGACAGGGGGGAAAATTACCGGGATACTTC.

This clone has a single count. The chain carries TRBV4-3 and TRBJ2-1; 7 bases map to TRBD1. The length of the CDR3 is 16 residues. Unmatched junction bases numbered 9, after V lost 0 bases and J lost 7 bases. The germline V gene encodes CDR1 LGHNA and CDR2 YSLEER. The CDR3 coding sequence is TGCGCCAGCAGCCAAGATGGAACAGGGGTGTGGAATGAGCAGTTCTTC. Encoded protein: CASSQDGTGVWNEQFF.

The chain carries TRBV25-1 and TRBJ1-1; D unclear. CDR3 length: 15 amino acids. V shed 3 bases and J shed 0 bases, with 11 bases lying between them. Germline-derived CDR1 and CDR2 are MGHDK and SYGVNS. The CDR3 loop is CASSEGRGLNTEAFF. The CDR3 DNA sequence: TGTGCCAGCAGTGAGGGTAGAGGGCTGAACACTGAAGCTTTCTTT.

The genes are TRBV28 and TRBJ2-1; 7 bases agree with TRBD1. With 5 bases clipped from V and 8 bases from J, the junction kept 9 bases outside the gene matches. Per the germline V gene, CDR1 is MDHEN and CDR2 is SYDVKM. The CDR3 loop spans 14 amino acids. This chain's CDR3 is CASSPRTDRDEQFF. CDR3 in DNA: TGTGCCAGCAGTCCCCGCACCGACAGGGATGAGCAGTTCTTC.

The CDR3 loop reads CATSIAGHQETQYF. CDR3 nucleotides: TGCGCCACCTCCATAGCGGGGCACCAAGAGACCCAGTACTTC. The chain joins TRBV5-1 to TRBJ2-5, with 8 bases lining up with TRBD2. There are 14 residues in the CDR3. CDR1 and CDR2 from the germline V gene are SGHRS and YFSETQ. The V gene end was trimmed by 9 bases and the J gene end by 0 bases; junction bases not matched to a gene: 7. Full variable domain (rest looked up from reference TRBV5-1 and TRBJ2-5): KAGVTQTPRYLIKTRGQQVTLSCSPISGHRSVSWYQQTPGQGLQFLFEYFSETQRNKGNFPGRFSGRQFSNSRSEMNVSTLELGDSALYLCATSIAGHQETQYFGPGTRLLVL.

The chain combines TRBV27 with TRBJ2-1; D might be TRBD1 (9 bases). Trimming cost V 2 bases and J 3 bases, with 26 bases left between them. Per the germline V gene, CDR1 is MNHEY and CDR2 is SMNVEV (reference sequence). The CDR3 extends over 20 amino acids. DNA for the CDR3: TGTGCCAGCAGTTTAGTAGTCACAGGGGGCGCGGGAGGCCTCTACAATGAGCAGTTCTTC. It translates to CASSLVVTGGAGGLYNEQFF.

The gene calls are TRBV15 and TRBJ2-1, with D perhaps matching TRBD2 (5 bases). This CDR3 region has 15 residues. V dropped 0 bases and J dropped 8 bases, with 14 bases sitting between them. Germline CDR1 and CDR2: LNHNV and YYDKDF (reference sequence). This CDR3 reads CATSRDLLDSYEQFF. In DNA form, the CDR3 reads TGTGCCACCAGCAGAGATCTACTAGATTCGTATGAGCAGTTCTTC.

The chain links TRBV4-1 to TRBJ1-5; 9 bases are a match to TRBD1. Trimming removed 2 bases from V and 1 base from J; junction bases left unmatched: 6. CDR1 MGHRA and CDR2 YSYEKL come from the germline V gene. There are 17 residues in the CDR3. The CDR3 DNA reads TGCGCCAGCAGCCAACCTGGACAGGGGTTGAGCAATCAGCCCCAGCATTTT. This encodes CASSQPGQGLSNQPQHF.

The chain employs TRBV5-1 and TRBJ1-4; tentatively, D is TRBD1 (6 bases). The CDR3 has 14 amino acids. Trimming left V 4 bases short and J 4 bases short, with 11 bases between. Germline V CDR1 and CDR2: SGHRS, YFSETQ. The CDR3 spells CASSLDRFNEKLFF. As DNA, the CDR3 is TGCGCCAGCAGCCTAGACAGGTTTAATGAAAAACTGTTTTTT. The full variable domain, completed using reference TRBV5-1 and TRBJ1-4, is KAGVTQTPRYLIKTRGQQVTLSCSPISGHRSVSWYQQTPGQGLQFLFEYFSETQRNKGNFPGRFSGRQFSNSRSEMNVSTLELGDSALYLCASSLDRFNEKLFFGSGTQLSVL.